This T cell receptor beta chain was sequenced in a study of shared clonotypes between healthy human individuals. Details on this clone: The antigen is undetermined.

Study observations and caveats: Rarefaction showed sorted-subset sequencing was incomplete despite large depth. When compared with the clonotypes that were shared by all four sorted-subset donors, the non-shared clonotypes turned out to have lower generation probabilities.

The germline gives CDR1 MNHEY, CDR2 SMNVEV (reference sequence). The CDR3 consists of 11 residues. Trimming left V 7 bases short and J 9 bases short, with 10 bases between. Measured with immunoSEQ multiplex PCR; TCRdb has only the in-frame clones, and not every one. The sample lists 2 million to 2.5 million clones; 80% to 95% were seen once. This sequence was found in a man between 18 and 35 years old in good health. Some clones in this sample may be carry-over from other donors' samples. The material sequenced was naive CD4+ T cells from PBMCs. As for subset: CD45RA+ positively selected. This sequence joins TRBV27 and TRBJ2-1; D unresolved. The CDR3 sequence is CASKGRGEQFF. DNA for the CDR3: TGTGCCAGCAAGGGTCGTGGTGAGCAGTTCTTC.